This T cell receptor beta chain was documented in a study of T-cell memory formation after mild COVID-19. Study-level background: Largely, the TCR clusters proved donor specific.

Sample barcodes and UMIs were carried by the TCR alpha and TCR beta cDNA libraries that 5'RACE generated with constant-segment primers. MiXCR was run by TCRdb on the 5' RACE reads, yielding one entry per CDR3 protein. In the table there are fewer than 700,000 distinct CDR3 sequences, less than 25% of which are singletons. Study results and caveats: Contracting CD4+ clones were located mainly in CM and EM, and CD8+ clones in EMRA. Clones that got smaller from day 15 to 85 had even CD4/CD8, while clones growing later tipped toward CD4+.

As concerns this clonotype: What it binds is not known.

The V gene's germline CDR1 is KGHDR and CDR2 SFDVKD. Between the trimmed V and J ends, which lost 3 bases and 10 bases, there was a span of 12 bases. CDR3 length: 13 residues. This chain joins TRBV24-1 and TRBJ2-1; D is perhaps TRBD1 or TRBD2 (6 bases each). The clonotype was recovered from an adult woman who had mild COVID-19 (a few samples of this study predate the infection). Cell type and time point are not known. Specimen: PBMCs or a T cell subset sorted from them (not recorded which). The DNA of the CDR3 is TGTGCCACCAGTGATCCTGGCGGGACAGAGCAGTTCTTC. Its protein product is CATSDPGGTEQFF.